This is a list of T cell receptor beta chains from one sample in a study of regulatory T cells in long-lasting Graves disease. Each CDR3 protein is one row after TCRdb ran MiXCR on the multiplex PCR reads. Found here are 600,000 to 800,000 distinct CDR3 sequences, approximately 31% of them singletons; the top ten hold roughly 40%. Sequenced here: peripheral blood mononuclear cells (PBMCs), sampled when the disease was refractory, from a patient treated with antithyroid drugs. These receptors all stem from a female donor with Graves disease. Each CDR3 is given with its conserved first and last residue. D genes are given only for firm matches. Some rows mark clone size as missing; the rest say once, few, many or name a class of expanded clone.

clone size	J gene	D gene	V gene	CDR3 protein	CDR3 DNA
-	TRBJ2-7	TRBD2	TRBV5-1	CASSSIAGANYEQYF	TGCGCCAGCAGCTCGATCGCGGGAGCGAACTACGAGCAGTACTTC
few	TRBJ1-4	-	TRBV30	CAWNAGNEKLFF	TGTGCCTGGAATGCGGGAAATGAAAAACTGTTTTTT
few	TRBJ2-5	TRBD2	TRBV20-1	CSAGGLAGETQYF	TGCAGTGCCGGAGGACTAGCGGGAGAGACCCAGTACTTC
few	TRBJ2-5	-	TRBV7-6	CASSLGGTPGTQETQYF	TGTGCCAGCAGCTTAGGTGGGACACCAGGGACGCAAGAGACCCAGTACTTC
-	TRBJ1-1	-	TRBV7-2	CAGSLLKAEAFF	TGTGCCGGCAGCTTACTAAAGGCTGAAGCTTTCTTT
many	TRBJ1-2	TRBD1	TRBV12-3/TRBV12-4	CASSPQGAYYGYTF	TGTGCCAGCAGTCCTCAGGGGGCGTACTATGGCTACACCTTC
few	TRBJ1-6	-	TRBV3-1	CASSQNSPLHF	TGTGCCAGCAGCCAGAATTCACCCCTCCACTTT
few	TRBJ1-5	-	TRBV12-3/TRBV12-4	CASSNRGADQPQHF	TGTGCTAGCTCTAACCGGGGGGCGGATCAGCCCCAGCATTTT
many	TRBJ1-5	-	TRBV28	CASSPSQFSNQPQHF	TGTGCCAGCAGTCCCTCCCAGTTTAGCAATCAGCCCCAGCATTTT
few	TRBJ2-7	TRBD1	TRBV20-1	CSARQTGGAYEQYF	TGCAGTGCTAGACAAACAGGGGGTGCCTACGAGCAGTACTTC
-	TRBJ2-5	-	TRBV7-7	CASSPRPGVETQYF	TGTGCCAGCAGCCCTCGGCCGGGAGTAGAGACCCAGTACTTC